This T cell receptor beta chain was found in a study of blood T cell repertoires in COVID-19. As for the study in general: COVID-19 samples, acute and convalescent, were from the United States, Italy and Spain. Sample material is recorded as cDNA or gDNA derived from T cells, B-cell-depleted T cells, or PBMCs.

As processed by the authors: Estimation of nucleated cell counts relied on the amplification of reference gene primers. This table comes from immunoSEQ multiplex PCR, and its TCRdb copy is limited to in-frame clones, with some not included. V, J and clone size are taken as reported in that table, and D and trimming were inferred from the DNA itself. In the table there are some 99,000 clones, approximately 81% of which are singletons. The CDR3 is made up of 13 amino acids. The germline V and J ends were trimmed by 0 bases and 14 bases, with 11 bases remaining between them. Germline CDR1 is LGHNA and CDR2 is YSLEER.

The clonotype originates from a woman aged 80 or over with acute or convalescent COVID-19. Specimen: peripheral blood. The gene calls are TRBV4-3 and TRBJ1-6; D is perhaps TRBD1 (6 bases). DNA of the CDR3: TGCGCCAGCAGCCAAGAGGGGGGGGCCACCCTCCACTTT. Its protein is CASSQEGGATLHF.